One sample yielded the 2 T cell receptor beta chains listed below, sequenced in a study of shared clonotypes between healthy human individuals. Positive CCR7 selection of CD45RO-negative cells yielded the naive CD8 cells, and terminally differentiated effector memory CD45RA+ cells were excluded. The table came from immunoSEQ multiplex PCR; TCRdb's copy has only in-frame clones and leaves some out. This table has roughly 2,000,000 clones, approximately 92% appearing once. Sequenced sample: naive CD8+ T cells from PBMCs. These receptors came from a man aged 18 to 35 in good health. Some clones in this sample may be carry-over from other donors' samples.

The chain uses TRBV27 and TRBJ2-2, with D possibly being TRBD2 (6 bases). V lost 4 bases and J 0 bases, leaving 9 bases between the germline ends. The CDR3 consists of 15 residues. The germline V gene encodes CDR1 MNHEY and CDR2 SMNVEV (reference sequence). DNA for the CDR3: TGTGCCAGCAGTTCCCGACTAGCGAACACCGGGGAGCTGTTTTTT. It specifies CASSSRLANTGELFF.

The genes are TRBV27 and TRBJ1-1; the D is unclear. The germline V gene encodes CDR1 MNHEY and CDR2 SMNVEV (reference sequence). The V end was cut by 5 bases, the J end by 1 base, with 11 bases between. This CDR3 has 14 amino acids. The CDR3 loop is CASSILAGNTEAFF. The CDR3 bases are TGTGCCAGCAGTATATTAGCCGGGAACACTGAAGCTTTCTTT.